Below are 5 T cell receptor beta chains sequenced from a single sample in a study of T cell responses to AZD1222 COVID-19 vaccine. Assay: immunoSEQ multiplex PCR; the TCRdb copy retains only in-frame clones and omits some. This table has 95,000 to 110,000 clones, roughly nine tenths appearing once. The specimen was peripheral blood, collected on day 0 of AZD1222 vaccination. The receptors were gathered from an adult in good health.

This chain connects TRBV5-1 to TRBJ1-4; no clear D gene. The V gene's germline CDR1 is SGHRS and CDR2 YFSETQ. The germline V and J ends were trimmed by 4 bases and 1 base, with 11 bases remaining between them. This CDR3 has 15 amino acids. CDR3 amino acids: CASSLNDGTNEKLFF. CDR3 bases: TGCGCCAGCAGCCTAAACGACGGAACTAATGAAAAACTGTTTTTT.

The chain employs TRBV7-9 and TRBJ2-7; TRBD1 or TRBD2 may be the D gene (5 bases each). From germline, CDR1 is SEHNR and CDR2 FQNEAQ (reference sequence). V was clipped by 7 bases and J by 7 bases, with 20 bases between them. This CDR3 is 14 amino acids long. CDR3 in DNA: TGTGCCAGCACCAGGGACCCCTCCTCGTGGGAGCAGTACTTC. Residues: CASTRDPSSWEQYF. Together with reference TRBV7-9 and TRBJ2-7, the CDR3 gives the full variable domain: DTGVSQNPRHKITKRGQNVTFRCDPISEHNRLYWYRQTLGQGPEFLTYFQNEAQLEKSRLLSDRFSAERPKGSFSTLEIQRTEQGDSAMYLCASTRDPSSWEQYFGPGTRLTVT.

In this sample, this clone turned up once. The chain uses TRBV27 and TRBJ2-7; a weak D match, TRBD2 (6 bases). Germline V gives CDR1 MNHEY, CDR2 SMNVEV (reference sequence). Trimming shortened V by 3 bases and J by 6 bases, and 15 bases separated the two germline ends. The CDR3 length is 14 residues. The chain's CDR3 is CASSFGGTQSEQYF. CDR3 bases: TGTGCCAGCAGTTTTGGAGGGACCCAGAGCGAGCAGTACTTC.

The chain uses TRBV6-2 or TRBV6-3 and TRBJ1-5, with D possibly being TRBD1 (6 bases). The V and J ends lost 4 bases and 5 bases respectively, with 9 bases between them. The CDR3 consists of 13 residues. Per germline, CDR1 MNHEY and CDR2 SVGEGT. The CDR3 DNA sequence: TGTGCCAGCAGTTGGACAGACCATCAGCCCCAGCATTTT. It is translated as CASSWTDHQPQHF.

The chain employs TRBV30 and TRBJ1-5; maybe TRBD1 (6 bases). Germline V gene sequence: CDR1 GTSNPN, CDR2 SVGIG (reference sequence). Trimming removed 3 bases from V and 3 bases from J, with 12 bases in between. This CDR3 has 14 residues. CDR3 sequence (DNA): TGTGCCTGGAGACCGAGGGGGATCAATCAGCCCCAGCATTTT. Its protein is CAWRPRGINQPQHF.